The clone carrying this TCR beta chain was detected a few times. TCRbeta library preparation incorporated unique molecular identifiers. TCRdb reprocessed the PCR reads with MiXCR, giving one entry per CDR3 protein. The sample carries over 100,000 distinct CDR3 sequences, approximately 10% recorded once. This record comes from a study of T-cell reconstitution after alpha-beta-depleted transplantation in children. Trimming stripped 7 bases from V and 1 base from J, with 19 bases between. Per the germline V gene, CDR1 is SGHVS and CDR2 is FQNEAQ. The CDR3 contains 16 residues. The material was PBMCs, obtained before TCRalphabeta/CD19-depleted stem cell transplant. This rearrangement joins TRBV7-8 to TRBJ1-1; D not resolved. This TCR was sampled from a boy between 2 and 10 years old with acute lymphoblastic leukemia, due to receive a stem cell transplant. CDR3 in DNA: TGTGCCAGCACCACTCATGAGAGAAAGACGAACACTGAAGCTTTCTTT. Amino acid sequence: CASTTHERKTNTEAFF. The full variable domain, its missing parts supplied by reference TRBV7-8 and TRBJ1-1, is GAGVSQSPRYKVAKRGQDVALRCDPISGHVSLFWYQQALGQGPEFLTYFQNEAQLDKSGLPSDRFFAERPEGSVSTLKIQRTQQEDSAVYLCASTTHERKTNTEAFFGQGTRLTVV.